These 2 T cell receptor beta chains were all obtained from the same sample, sequenced in a study of blood T cells in healthy people across ages. Combining a sample-barcoded 5' primer with a J-beta primer mix, a second PCR ran for roughly 6 to 12 cycles. TCRdb reanalysed the 5' RACE reads using MiXCR and keeps one entry per CDR3 protein. The sample includes approximately 1.5 million distinct CDR3 sequences, around 40% of them seen just once. Sequencing was performed on blood. The receptor set was obtained from a woman aged 18 to 35 in good health.

The chain combines TRBV27 with TRBJ1-2, with 7 nucleotides matching TRBD1. The J segment lost 5 bases and the V segment lost 8 bases, leaving 14 bases of the junction unmatched. There are 15 residues in the CDR3. Germline V gene lookup returns CDR1 MNHEY and CDR2 SMNVEV (reference sequence). CDR3 loop: CASSWAGGSGYGYTF. For the CDR3, the DNA is TGTGCCAGCTCGTGGGCAGGGGGGTCGGGGTATGGCTACACCTTC.

The J gene is TRBJ1-1, the V gene TRBV29-1; tentative D call: TRBD1 (6 bases). V lost 7 bases to trimming and J lost 1 base, with 19 bases between them. Germline loops: CDR1 SQVTM, CDR2 ANQGSEA. The CDR3 has 15 residues. The CDR3: CSALRGPGTNTEAFF. The DNA for the CDR3 is TGCAGCGCATTACGGGGGCCCGGCACGAACACTGAAGCTTTCTTT.